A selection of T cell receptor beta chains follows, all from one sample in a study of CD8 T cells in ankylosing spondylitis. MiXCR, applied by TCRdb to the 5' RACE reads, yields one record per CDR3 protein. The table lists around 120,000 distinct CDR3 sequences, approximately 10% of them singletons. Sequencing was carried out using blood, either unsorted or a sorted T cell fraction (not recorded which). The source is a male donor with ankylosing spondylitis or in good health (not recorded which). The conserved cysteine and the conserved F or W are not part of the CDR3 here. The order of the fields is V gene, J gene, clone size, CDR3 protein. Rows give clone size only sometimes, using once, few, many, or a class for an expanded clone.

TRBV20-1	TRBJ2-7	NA	SARDPSGRWEQY
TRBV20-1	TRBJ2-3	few	SARSPSGTDTQY
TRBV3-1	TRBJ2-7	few	ASSQLEAPRGYEQY
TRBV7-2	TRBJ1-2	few	ASSSEPATGFLKGYT
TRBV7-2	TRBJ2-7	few	ASSLGDLHYEQY
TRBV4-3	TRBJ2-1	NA	ASSQEPPTLVTNEQF
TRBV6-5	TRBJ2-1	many	ASSYSTASVIYNEQF
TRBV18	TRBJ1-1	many	ASSQGVNTEAF
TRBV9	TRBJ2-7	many	ASSGWDGNYEQY
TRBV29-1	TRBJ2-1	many	SVEVPGRKYNEQF
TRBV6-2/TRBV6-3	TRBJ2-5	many	ASRLREFQETQY
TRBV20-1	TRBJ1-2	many	SARTGTGSNYGYT
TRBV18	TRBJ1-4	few	ASSPRTGATNEKLF
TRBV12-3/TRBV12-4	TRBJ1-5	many	ASSTDRGQPQH
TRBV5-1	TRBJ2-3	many	ASSLVWGPDTQY
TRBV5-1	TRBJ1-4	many	ASSFGGEKLF
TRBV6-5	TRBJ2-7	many	ASSLRERIEQY
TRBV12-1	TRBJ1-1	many	ASSLYGTGVNPRDLNTEAF
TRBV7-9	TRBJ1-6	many	ASSWPGASSPLH
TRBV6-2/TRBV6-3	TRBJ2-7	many	ASSPDGGYEQY
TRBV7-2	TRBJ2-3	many	ASRRSGRALTDTQY
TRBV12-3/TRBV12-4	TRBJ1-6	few	ASSLGFEGQNSPLH
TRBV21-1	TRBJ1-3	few	ASSKVCRDGNTIY
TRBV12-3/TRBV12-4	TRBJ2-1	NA	ASRLAGVRYNEQF
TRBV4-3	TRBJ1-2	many	ASSPTEGGYGYT
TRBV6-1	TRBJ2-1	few	ASSRDSRFYNEQF
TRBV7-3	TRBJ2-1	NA	ASSLKAGEQF
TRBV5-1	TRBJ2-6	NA	ASSLGGVGQSGANVLT
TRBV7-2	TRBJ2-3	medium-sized	ASSLDSGSSADTQY
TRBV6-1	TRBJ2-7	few	ASSERLAGVPYEQY
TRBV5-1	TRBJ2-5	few	ASSKTSGRASETQY
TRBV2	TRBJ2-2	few	ASSGTSNTGELF
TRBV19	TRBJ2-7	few	ASSIWGGGLNSYEQY
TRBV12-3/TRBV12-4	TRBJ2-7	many	ASSLAWGGLQSYEQY
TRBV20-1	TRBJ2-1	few	SALRLAGGPNNEQF
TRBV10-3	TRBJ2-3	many	AISWDQPTDTQY
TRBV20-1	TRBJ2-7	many	SAREVRGRVEQY
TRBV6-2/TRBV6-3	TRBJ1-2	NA	ASSYSTVNFYGYT
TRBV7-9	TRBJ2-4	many	ASSSQGSKNIQY
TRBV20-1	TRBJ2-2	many	SADLNTGELF
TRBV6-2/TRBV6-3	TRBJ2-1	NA	ASSYSIEAGTSFYNEQF
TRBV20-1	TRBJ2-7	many	SASGRTYEQY
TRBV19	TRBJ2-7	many	ASSPGRFYEQY
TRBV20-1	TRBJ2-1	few	SAELGTSGYNEQF
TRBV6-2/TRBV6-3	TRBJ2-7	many	ASSPGLSYEQY
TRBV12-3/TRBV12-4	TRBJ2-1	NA	ASGNRGHEQF
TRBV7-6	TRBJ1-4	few	ASSLGQERKKLF
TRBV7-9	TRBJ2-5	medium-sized	ASRLGQGQTQY
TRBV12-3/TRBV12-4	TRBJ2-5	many	ASSFLGEETQY
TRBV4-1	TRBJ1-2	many	ASSQVRGPYGYT